Listed below are T cell receptor beta chains from one sample, sequenced in a study of blood T cell repertoires in COVID-19. The method was immunoSEQ multiplex PCR; TCRdb's version includes in-frame clones alone and lacks a portion of them. The sample has roughly 500,000 clones; about 91% are singletons. What was sequenced was peripheral blood. Source of these receptors: a man between 18 and 29 years old with COVID-19, enrolled during active disease. Both conserved end residues are part of each CDR3. Each record gives: D gene, clone size, V gene, J gene, CDR3 protein, CDR3 DNA. The D gene is left open where the match is weak. Rows give clone size only sometimes, using once, few, many, or a class for an expanded clone.

D: NA; size: NA; V: TRBV29-1; J: TRBJ1-3; CDR3: CSVQVDSGNTIYF; DNA: TGCAGCGTTCAGGTCGACTCTGGAAACACCATATATTTT
D: NA; size: NA; V: TRBV2; J: TRBJ2-7; CDR3: CASNADSGYEQYF; DNA: TGTGCCAGCAATGCGGATAGTGGCTACGAGCAGTACTTC
D: TRBD1; size: NA; V: TRBV5-4; J: TRBJ2-5; CDR3: CASSLVGTALQETQYF; DNA: TGTGCCAGCAGCTTGGTCGGGACAGCCCTTCAAGAGACCCAGTACTTC
D: TRBD2; size: NA; V: TRBV7-3; J: TRBJ2-3; CDR3: CASSSNRLAGTDTQYF; DNA: TGTGCCAGCAGCTCGAATAGACTAGCGGGCACAGATACGCAGTATTTT
D: TRBD2; size: NA; V: TRBV4-1; J: TRBJ2-7; CDR3: CASSQDRGTSGRRYEQYF; DNA: TGCGCCAGCAGCCAAGACCGAGGGACTAGCGGGAGGAGGTACGAGCAGTACTTC
D: NA; size: few; V: TRBV16; J: TRBJ1-1; CDR3: CASSQSTETEAFF; DNA: TGTGCCAGCAGCCAATCGACGGAGACTGAAGCTTTCTTT
D: NA; size: once; V: TRBV2; J: TRBJ2-6; CDR3: CASSGDRSGANVLTF; DNA: TGTGCCAGCAGTGGAGACAGGTCTGGGGCCAACGTCCTGACTTTC
D: TRBD1; size: NA; V: TRBV9; J: TRBJ1-2; CDR3: CASSGTGVLGYTF; DNA: TGTGCCAGCAGCGGCACAGGGGTTCTGGGCTACACCTTC
D: TRBD1; size: NA; V: TRBV25-1; J: TRBJ1-4; CDR3: CASSEHGTDEKLFF; DNA: TGTGCCAGCAGTGAACACGGGACAGATGAAAAACTGTTTTTT
D: NA; size: once; V: TRBV7-9; J: TRBJ2-7; CDR3: CASSLAGQDEQYF; DNA: TGTGCCAGCAGCTTAGCGGGGCAGGACGAGCAGTACTTC
D: NA; size: NA; V: TRBV6-6; J: TRBJ1-5; CDR3: CASRPREGFQPQHF; DNA: TGTGCCAGCAGACCTAGGGAGGGGTTCCAGCCCCAGCATTTT
D: NA; size: NA; V: TRBV2; J: TRBJ2-5; CDR3: CASSPTGHNGETQYF; DNA: TGTGCCAGCAGTCCAACAGGGCACAACGGAGAGACCCAGTACTTC
D: NA; size: NA; V: TRBV27; J: TRBJ1-4; CDR3: CASSSPGIEKLFF; DNA: TGTGCCAGCAGTTCCCCAGGGATCGAAAAACTGTTTTTT
D: NA; size: NA; V: TRBV6-5; J: TRBJ2-5; CDR3: CATTVQETQYF; DNA: TGTGCCACGACAGTCCAAGAGACCCAGTACTTC
D: NA; size: NA; V: TRBV4-1; J: TRBJ2-5; CDR3: CASSHGVKETQYF; DNA: TGCGCCAGCAGCCACGGGGTCAAAGAGACCCAGTACTTC